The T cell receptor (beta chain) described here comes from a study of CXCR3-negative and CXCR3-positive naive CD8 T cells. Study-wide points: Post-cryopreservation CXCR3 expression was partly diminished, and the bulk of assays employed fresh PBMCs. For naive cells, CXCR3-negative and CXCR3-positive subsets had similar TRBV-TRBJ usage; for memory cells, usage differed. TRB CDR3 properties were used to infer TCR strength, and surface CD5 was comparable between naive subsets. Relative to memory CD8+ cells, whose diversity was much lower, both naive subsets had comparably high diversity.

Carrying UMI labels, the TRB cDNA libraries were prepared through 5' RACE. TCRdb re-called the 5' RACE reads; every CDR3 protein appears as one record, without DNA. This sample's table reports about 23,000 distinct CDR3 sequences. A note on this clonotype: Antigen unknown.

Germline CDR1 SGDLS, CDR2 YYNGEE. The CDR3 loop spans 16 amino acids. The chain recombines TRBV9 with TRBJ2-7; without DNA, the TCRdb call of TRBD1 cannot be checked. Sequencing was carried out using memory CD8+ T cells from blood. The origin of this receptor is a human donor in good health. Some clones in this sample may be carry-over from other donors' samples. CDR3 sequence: CASSVEGDSGSYEQYF.